The rows below give T cell receptor beta chains drawn from one sample of a study of CD8 T cells in Susac syndrome. TCRdb reanalysed the immunoSEQ multiplex PCR reads using MiXCR and keeps one entry per CDR3 protein. The repertoire holds about 140,000 distinct CDR3 sequences, with approximately 95% as singletons. The source material was CD4+ T cells from PBMCs. The receptors derive from a human donor with Susac syndrome. Both conserved end residues are part of each CDR3. The D gene is left open where the match is weak. A clone size is listed for some rows: how often the clone was seen (once, few, many), or a class if it is expanded.

D gene,V gene,J gene,clone size,CDR3 DNA,CDR3 protein
.,TRBV4-2,TRBJ1-2,.,TGTGCCAGCAGCCCCAACAGGGAGGGCTACACCTTC,CASSPNREGYTF
.,TRBV7-2,TRBJ2-1,.,TGTGCCAGCAGCTTAGCGGGATTGGAGCAGTTCTTC,CASSLAGLEQFF
.,TRBV21-1,TRBJ2-7,.,TGTGCCAGCAGCTGCCGACAGTTTCGGGAGCTCGAGCAGTACTTC,CASSCRQFRELEQYF
.,TRBV20-1,TRBJ1-2,.,TGCAGTGCTAGAGATATGGTCAGTAACTATGGCTACACCTTC,CSARDMVSNYGYTF
TRBD1,TRBV7-3,TRBJ2-3,.,TGTGCCAGGGAGGGACAGGGAGCTCGCGCAGATACGCAGTATTTT,CAREGQGARADTQYF
.,TRBV7-2,TRBJ2-3,.,TGTGCCAGCAGCTTATCTACGCTAAGCACAGATACGCAGTATTTT,CASSLSTLSTDTQYF
.,TRBV19,TRBJ1-2,.,TGTGCCAGTAGTATAATTGGAATTGGAAATGGCTACACCTTC,CASSIIGIGNGYTF
.,TRBV12-3/TRBV12-4,TRBJ1-1,.,TGTGCCAGCAGTTTACGATGGAGCCCTGAAGCTTTCTTT,CASSLRWSPEAFF
.,TRBV6-5,TRBJ2-2,.,TGTGCCAGCAGCCTCAATTCTCCGATCGCGCTGTTTTTT,CASSLNSPIALFF
.,TRBV5-1,TRBJ1-2,.,TGCGCCAGCAGCCCCGGTGTCGGTCTACGCTATGGCTACACCTTC,CASSPGVGLRYGYTF
TRBD2,TRBV4-3,TRBJ2-1,.,TGCGCCAGCAGCCAAGACCGGCTAGCGGGAGGGGGTGAGCAGTTCTTC,CASSQDRLAGGGEQFF
.,TRBV30,TRBJ1-1,once,TGTGCCTGGAGAAGGGGCCCAAAGACTGAAGCTTTCTTT,CAWRRGPKTEAFF
TRBD1,TRBV7-2,TRBJ1-2,.,TGTGCCAGCAGCTCTGGACAGGCCGGTGGCTACACCTTC,CASSSGQAGGYTF